This TCR beta chain was recovered during a study of shared clonotypes between healthy human individuals. The table came from immunoSEQ multiplex PCR; TCRdb's copy has only in-frame clones and leaves some out. The sample shows 550,000 to 700,000 clones, about 80% of them seen only once. V was pared by 3 bases and J by 4 bases, with 3 bases of the junction left unmatched. The CDR3 is 13 amino acids. CDR1 SNHLY and CDR2 FYNNEI come from the germline V gene. General study points: Compared with memory subsets, naive subsets generally had larger estimated richness. Rarefaction exposed incomplete sorted-subset sequencing despite large depth.

Notes on this clone: Its antigen remains unidentified.

The chain carries TRBV2 and TRBJ2-7; 7 bases agree with TRBD2. Sequencing was done on a sample of memory CD4+ T cells sorted from blood. Subset indicated: CD45RA-negative fraction. The sequence was obtained from a woman in her twenties or thirties in good health. The CDR3 DNA reads as TGTGCCAGCAGTGAGGCTAGCGGTTACGAGCAGTACTTC. It specifies CASSEASGYEQYF.